The sequence of this TCR beta chain was determined in a study of T cells in Graves' hyperthyroidism and ophthalmopathy. From RNA transcripts, TCR beta CDR3 regions were amplified. First-round RT-PCR of the TCR CDR3 relied on the HTBI primer set. TCRdb recomputed calls from the multiplex PCR reads with MiXCR, one row per CDR3 protein. The top ten clones hold about 7% of a sample with approximately 560,000 distinct CDR3 sequences, 15% to 17% of them seen once. To note about this clonotype: An end of the junction differs from the germline gene, which may be a read error.

Germline V CDR1 and CDR2: SGHAT, FQNNGV. The CDR3 is made up of 15 amino acids. The chain uses TRBV11-2 and TRBJ2-1; the D is unclear. The clonotype comes from a woman aged 25 to 45 with Graves' hyperthyroidism. Sequencing was performed on blood. The CDR3 is CASSQDWSSYNEQLF. The CDR3 nucleotides are TGTGCCAGCAGCCAAGACTGGAGCTCCTACAATGAGCAGCTCTTC.